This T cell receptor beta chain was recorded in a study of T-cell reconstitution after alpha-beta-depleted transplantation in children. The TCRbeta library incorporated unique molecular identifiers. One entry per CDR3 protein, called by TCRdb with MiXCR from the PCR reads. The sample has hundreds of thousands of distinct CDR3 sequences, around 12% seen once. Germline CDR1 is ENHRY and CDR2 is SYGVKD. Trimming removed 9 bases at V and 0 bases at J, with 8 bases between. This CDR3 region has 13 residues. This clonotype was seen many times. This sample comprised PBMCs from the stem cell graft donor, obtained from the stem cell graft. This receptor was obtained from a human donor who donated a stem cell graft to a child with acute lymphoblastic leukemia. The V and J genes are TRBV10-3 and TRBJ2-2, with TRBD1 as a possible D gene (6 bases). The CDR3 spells CAMGTPNTGELFF. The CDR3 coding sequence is TGTGCCATGGGGACACCGAACACCGGGGAGCTGTTTTTT.